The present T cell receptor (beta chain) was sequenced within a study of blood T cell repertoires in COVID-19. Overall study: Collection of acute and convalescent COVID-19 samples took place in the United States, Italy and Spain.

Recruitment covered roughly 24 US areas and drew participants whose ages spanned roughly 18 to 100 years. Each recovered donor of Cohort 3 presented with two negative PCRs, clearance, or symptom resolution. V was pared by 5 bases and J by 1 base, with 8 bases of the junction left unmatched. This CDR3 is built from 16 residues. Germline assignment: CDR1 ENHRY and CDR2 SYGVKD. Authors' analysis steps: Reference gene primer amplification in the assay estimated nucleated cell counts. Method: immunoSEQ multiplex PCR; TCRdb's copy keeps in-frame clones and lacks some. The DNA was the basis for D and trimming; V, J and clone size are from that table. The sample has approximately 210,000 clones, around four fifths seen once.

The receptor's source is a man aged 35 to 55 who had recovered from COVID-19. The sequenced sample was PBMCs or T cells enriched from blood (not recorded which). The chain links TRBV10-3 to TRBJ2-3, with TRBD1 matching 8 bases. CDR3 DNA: TGTGCCATCAGTTCCCAGGGGGCAAGACGCACAGATACGCAGTATTTT. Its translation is CAISSQGARRTDTQYF.